These T cell receptor beta chains were read from a single sample in a study of blood T cell repertoires in COVID-19. TCRdb keeps only in-frame clones here, not all; method: immunoSEQ multiplex PCR. The top ten clones hold less than 3.5% of a sample with over 200,000 clones, roughly 90% of them seen once. Sequencing input: peripheral blood. The origin of the receptors is a woman aged 60-75 years with acute or convalescent COVID-19. Each CDR3 is given with its conserved first and last residue. The order of the fields is V gene, CDR3 length, J gene, clone size, D gene, CDR3 DNA, CDR3 protein. The D gene is left open where the match is weak. Clone size is shown for a subset of rows, as once, few, many or a class of expanded clone.

V gene: TRBV19
CDR3 length: 16
J gene: TRBJ1-6
clone size: .
D gene: .
CDR3 DNA: TGTGCCAGTAGTATATTACAGGCGAGAAATAATTCACCCCTCCACTTT
CDR3 protein: CASSILQARNNSPLHF

V gene: TRBV5-6
CDR3 length: 14
J gene: TRBJ1-6
clone size: few
D gene: .
CDR3 DNA: TGTGCCAGCAGCGCGGACAGCCTTAATTCACCCCTCCACTTT
CDR3 protein: CASSADSLNSPLHF

V gene: TRBV30
CDR3 length: 14
J gene: TRBJ1-6
clone size: .
D gene: .
CDR3 DNA: TGTGCCTGGAGATTGGAGGGAAGGAATTCACCCCTCCACTTT
CDR3 protein: CAWRLEGRNSPLHF

V gene: TRBV10-2
CDR3 length: 17
J gene: TRBJ1-1
clone size: few
D gene: TRBD1
CDR3 DNA: TGCGCCAGCAGTGGGTCCCCTAGACAGGGGACGAACACTGAAGCTTTCTTT
CDR3 protein: CASSGSPRQGTNTEAFF

V gene: TRBV28
CDR3 length: 14
J gene: TRBJ2-1
clone size: few
D gene: TRBD2
CDR3 DNA: TGTGCCAGCAACCTAGCGGGAGACTACAATGAGCAGTTCTTC
CDR3 protein: CASNLAGDYNEQFF

V gene: TRBV28
CDR3 length: 14
J gene: TRBJ1-2
clone size: .
D gene: TRBD1
CDR3 DNA: TGTGCCAGCAGGTCAACGGGACAGGGATATGGCTACACCTTC
CDR3 protein: CASRSTGQGYGYTF

V gene: TRBV7-3
CDR3 length: 15
J gene: TRBJ2-7
clone size: .
D gene: TRBD1
CDR3 DNA: TGTGCCAGCAGCCTCTCAGGACAGGGAAAAGGAGAGCAGTACTTC
CDR3 protein: CASSLSGQGKGEQYF

V gene: TRBV28
CDR3 length: 12
J gene: TRBJ2-3
clone size: .
D gene: .
CDR3 DNA: TGTGCCAGCAGTTTAGGTTCAGGAGGGCAGTATTTT
CDR3 protein: CASSLGSGGQYF

V gene: TRBV30
CDR3 length: 16
J gene: TRBJ2-3
clone size: .
D gene: .
CDR3 DNA: TGTGCCTGGAGGGGCTTAGGGGCCAGGGGAGTAAATACGCAGTATTTT
CDR3 protein: CAWRGLGARGVNTQYF

V gene: TRBV5-1
CDR3 length: 17
J gene: TRBJ2-1
clone size: .
D gene: TRBD2
CDR3 DNA: TGCGCCAGCAGCTTGGCCGAAGCGGGAGTAAGGTACGGTGAGCAGTTCTTC
CDR3 protein: CASSLAEAGVRYGEQFF

V gene: TRBV19
CDR3 length: 15
J gene: TRBJ1-1
clone size: few
D gene: .
CDR3 DNA: TGTGCCAGTAGTAGGATGGACAGACGTTACACTGAAGCTTTCTTT
CDR3 protein: CASSRMDRRYTEAFF

V gene: TRBV28
CDR3 length: 15
J gene: TRBJ1-5
clone size: .
D gene: .
CDR3 DNA: TGTGCCAGCATCCCCGACAGACTCGGCAATCAGCCCCAGCATTTT
CDR3 protein: CASIPDRLGNQPQHF

V gene: TRBV28
CDR3 length: 14
J gene: TRBJ2-3
clone size: .
D gene: TRBD2
CDR3 DNA: TGTGCCAGCGTAGAGCGGGGGAGCACAGATACGCAGTATTTT
CDR3 protein: CASVERGSTDTQYF